Below, 10 T cell receptor beta chains from the same sample are listed, as sequenced in a study of blood T cell repertoires in COVID-19. The table came from immunoSEQ multiplex PCR; TCRdb's copy has only in-frame clones and leaves some out. The top ten hold around 4% of the sample, which has around 51,000 clones, about 86% seen once. What was sequenced was peripheral blood. These receptors came from a man older than 75 with active COVID-19.

This sequence joins TRBV18 and TRBJ1-2, with no clear D. This CDR3 is built from 11 residues. The germline V gene encodes CDR1 KGHSH and CDR2 LQKENI. V was pared by 5 bases and J by 8 bases, with 9 bases between. CDR3 in DNA: TGTGCCAGCTCAGGGCAGAGCGGCTACACCTTC. Translating gives CASSGQSGYTF.

CDR3 sequence reads: CASSVGDRAYEQYF. The CDR3 nucleotides are TGTGCCAGCAGCGTCGGGGACAGGGCCTACGAGCAGTACTTC. The chain joins TRBV9 to TRBJ2-7, with TRBD1 matching 9 bases. V was pared by 2 bases and J by 2 bases, with 2 bases of the junction left unmatched. CDR3 size: 14 residues. CDR1 and CDR2 (germline): SGDLS, YYNGEE.

The chain links TRBV27 to TRBJ2-7; 7 nucleotides align to TRBD1. The CDR3 has 18 residues. Unmatched junction bases numbered 19, after V lost 4 bases and J lost 4 bases. CDR1 and CDR2 from the germline V gene are MNHEY and SMNVEV (reference sequence). The CDR3 sequence is CASSSIIPGQAGSYEQYF. The CDR3 DNA follows: TGTGCCAGCAGTTCGATTATCCCCGGACAGGCCGGTTCGTACGAGCAGTACTTC.

This chain connects TRBV4-1 to TRBJ2-1; possible D gene TRBD2, 5 bases. The CDR3 runs 16 residues. V lost 0 bases and J lost 6, with 15 bases in between. Germline-derived CDR1 and CDR2 are MGHRA and YSYEKL. The CDR3 loop is CASSQDFRGAGNEQFF. Here the CDR3 DNA reads TGCGCCAGCAGCCAAGATTTCCGGGGTGCCGGCAATGAGCAGTTCTTC.

This clone was recorded a few times. V gene TRBV5-1 combines with J gene TRBJ2-1; 8 nucleotides match TRBD2. This CDR3 spans 12 amino acids. V lost 7 bases to trimming and J lost 13 bases; unmatched junction nucleotides: 10. CDR1 is SGHRS, CDR2 YFSETQ, per germline. CDR3 DNA sequence: TGCGCCAGCGCGCGTGAGGGACTAGAACAGTTCTTC. This codes for CASAREGLEQFF.

This clone turned up a few times. The chain joins TRBV12-3 or TRBV12-4 to TRBJ1-1; TRBD1 might be the D (5 bases). Trimming removed 0 bases at V and 4 bases at J, with 6 bases between. This CDR3 region has 13 residues. The CDR3 nucleotides read TGTGCCAGCAGTTTAGCGCAGGGCACTGAAGCTTTCTTT. Protein: CASSLAQGTEAFF.

This chain links TRBV2 with TRBJ1-2, with D possibly matching TRBD1 (5 bases). Germline CDR1 is SNHLY and CDR2 is FYNNEI. V shed 0 bases and J shed 3 bases, with 14 bases lying between them. The CDR3 loop spans 16 amino acids. CDR3 loop: CASSEALQGGDYGYTF. CDR3 DNA: TGTGCCAGCAGTGAAGCGCTTCAGGGAGGAGACTATGGCTACACCTTC.

The chain links TRBV18 to TRBJ2-1, with TRBD2 matching over 10 bases. Germline CDR1 reads KGHSH; CDR2 reads LQKENI. The junction had 0 bases not matched to a gene; V was cut back by 4 bases and J by 0 bases. CDR3 length equals 15 residues. CDR3 in DNA: TGTGCCAGCTCACTAGCGGGGGGCTCCTACAATGAGCAGTTCTTC. The encoded protein is CASSLAGGSYNEQFF.

V usage is TRBV18 and J usage is TRBJ2-5; a weak D match, TRBD1 (6 bases). The CDR3 contains 15 residues. Between the trimmed V and J ends, which lost 4 bases and 2 bases, there was a span of 14 bases. From germline, CDR1 is KGHSH and CDR2 LQKENI. The chain's CDR3 is CASSLSRTAQETQYF. CDR3 nucleotides: TGTGCCAGCTCACTTTCTCGGACAGCGCAAGAGACCCAGTACTTC. Full variable domain (outside the CDR3, taken from reference TRBV18 and TRBJ2-5): NAGVMQNPRHLVRRRGQEARLRCSPMKGHSHVYWYRQLPEEGLKFMVYLQKENIIDESGMPKERFSAEFPKEGPSILRIQQVVRGDSAAYFCASSLSRTAQETQYFGPGTRLLVL.

This clone was seen a handful of times. The chain couples TRBV15 to TRBJ1-5, with TRBD1 matching over 7 bases. The CDR3 runs to 16 residues. Germline V gene sequence: CDR1 LNHNV, CDR2 YYDKDF (reference sequence). The V gene end was trimmed by 4 bases and the J gene end by 6 bases; junction bases not matched to a gene: 12. CDR3 sequence reads: CATSKTTTGVVQPQHF. The CDR3 region has the DNA TGTGCCACCAGCAAAACTACAACAGGGGTCGTTCAGCCCCAGCATTTT.